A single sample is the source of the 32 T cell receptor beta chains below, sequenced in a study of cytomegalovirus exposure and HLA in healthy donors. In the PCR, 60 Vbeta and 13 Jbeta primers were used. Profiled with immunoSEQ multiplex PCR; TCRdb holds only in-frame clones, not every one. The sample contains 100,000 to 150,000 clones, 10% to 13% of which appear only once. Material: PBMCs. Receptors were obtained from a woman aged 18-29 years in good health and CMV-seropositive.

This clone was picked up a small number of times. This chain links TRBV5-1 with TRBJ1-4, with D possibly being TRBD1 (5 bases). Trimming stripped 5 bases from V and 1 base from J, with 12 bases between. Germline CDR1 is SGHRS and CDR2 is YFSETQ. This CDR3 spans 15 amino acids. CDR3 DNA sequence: TGCGCCAGCAGTGACCAGGGCCTAACTAATGAAAAACTGTTTTTT. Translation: CASSDQGLTNEKLFF.

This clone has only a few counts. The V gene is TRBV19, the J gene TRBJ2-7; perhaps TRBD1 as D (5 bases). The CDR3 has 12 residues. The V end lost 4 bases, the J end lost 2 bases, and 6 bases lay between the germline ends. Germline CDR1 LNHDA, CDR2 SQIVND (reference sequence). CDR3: CASSNRPYEQYF. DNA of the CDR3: TGTGCCAGTAGTAACAGGCCCTACGAGCAGTACTTC.

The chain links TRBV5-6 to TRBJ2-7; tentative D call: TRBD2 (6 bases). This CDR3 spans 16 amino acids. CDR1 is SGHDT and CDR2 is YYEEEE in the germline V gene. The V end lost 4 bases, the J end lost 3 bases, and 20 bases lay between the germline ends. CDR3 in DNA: TGTGCCAGCAGCCCAGGTCGGGGGAACTGGGGCTACGAGCAGTACTTC. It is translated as CASSPGRGNWGYEQYF. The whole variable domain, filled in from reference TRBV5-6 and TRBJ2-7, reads DAGVTQSPTHLIKTRGQQVTLRCSPKSGHDTVSWYQQALGQGPQFIFQYYEEEERQRGNFPDRFSGHQFPNYSSELNVNALLLGDSALYLCASSPGRGNWGYEQYFGPGTRLTVT.

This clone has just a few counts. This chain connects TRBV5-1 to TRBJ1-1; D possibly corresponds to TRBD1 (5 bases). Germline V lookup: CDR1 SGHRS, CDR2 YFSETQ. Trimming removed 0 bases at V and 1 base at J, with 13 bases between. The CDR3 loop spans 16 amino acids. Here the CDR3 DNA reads TGCGCCAGCAGCTTGGCCGCGGGGACGAGGAACACTGAAGCTTTCTTT. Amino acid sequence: CASSLAAGTRNTEAFF.

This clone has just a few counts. CDR3 nucleotide sequence: TGTGCCAGCAACTCATACAATGAGCAGTTCTTC. Translation gives CASNSYNEQFF. The J gene is TRBJ2-1, the V gene TRBV27, with unresolved D. Germline V CDR1 and CDR2: MNHEY, SMNVEV (reference sequence). The CDR3 totals 11 residues. V lost 7 bases to trimming and J lost 4 bases, with 5 bases between them.

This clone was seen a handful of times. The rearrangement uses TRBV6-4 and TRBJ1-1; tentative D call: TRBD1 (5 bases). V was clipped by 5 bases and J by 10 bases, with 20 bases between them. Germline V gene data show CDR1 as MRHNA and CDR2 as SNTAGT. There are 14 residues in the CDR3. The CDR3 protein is CASSPSAVRGGAFF. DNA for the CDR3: TGTGCCAGCAGTCCTTCTGCTGTTCGGGGGGGAGCTTTCTTT.

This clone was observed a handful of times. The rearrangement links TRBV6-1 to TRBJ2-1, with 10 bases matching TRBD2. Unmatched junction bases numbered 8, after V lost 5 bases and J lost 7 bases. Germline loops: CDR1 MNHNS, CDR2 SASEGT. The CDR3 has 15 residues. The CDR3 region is CASSILAGAGNEQFF. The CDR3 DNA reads TGTGCCAGCAGTATCCTAGCGGGAGCGGGGAATGAGCAGTTCTTC.

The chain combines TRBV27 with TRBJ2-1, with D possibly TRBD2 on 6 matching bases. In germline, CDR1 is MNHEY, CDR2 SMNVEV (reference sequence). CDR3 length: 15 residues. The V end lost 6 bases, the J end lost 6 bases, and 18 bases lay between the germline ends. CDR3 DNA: TGTGCCAGCAGGCCTCGGGACTCCTCATCCAATGAGCAGTTCTTC. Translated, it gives CASRPRDSSSNEQFF.

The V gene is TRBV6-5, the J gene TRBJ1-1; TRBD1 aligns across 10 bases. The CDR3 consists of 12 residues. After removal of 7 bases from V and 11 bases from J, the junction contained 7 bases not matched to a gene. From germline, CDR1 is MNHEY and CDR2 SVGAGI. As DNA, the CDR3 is TGTGCCAGCAAGGACAGGGGGGTTAGTGCTTTCTTT. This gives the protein CASKDRGVSAFF.

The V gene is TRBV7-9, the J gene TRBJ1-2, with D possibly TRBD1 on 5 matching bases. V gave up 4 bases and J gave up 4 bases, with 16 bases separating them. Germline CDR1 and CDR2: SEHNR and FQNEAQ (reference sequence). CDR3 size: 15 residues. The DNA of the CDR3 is TGTGCCAGCAGCTCTTGGGTGGGAGGGGCCTATGGCTACACCTTC. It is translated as CASSSWVGGAYGYTF.

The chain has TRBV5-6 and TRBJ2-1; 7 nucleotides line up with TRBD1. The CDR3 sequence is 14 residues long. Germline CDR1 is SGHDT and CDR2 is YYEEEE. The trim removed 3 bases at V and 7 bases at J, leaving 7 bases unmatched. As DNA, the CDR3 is TGTGCCAGCAGCTGGGACAGAAACCGAAATGAGCAGTTCTTC. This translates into CASSWDRNRNEQFF.

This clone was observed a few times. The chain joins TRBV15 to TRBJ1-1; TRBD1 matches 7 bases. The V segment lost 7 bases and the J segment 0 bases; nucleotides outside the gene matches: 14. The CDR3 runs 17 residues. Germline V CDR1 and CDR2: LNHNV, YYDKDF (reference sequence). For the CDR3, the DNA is TGTGCCACCACAATGAGGAGGGGGCCTCCCATGAACACTGAAGCTTTCTTT. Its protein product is CATTMRRGPPMNTEAFF.

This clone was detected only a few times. The CDR3 nucleotides are TGTGCCAGCAGTGGAGAGTATAGCAATCAGCCCCAGCATTTT. As protein: CASSGEYSNQPQHF. J is TRBJ1-5 and V is TRBV2; D unresolved. The CDR3 sequence is 14 residues long. Germline V gene data show CDR1 as SNHLY and CDR2 as FYNNEI. V gave up 4 bases and J gave up 0 bases, with 7 bases separating them.

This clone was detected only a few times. CDR3 bases: TGTGCCAGCAGCCCAAGTACAGACACCGGGGAGCTGTTTTTT. It yields the protein CASSPSTDTGELFF. V usage is TRBV7-3 and J usage is TRBJ2-2; D unclear. Trimming removed 5 bases from V and 3 bases from J, with 10 bases in between. Per the germline V gene, CDR1 is SGHTA and CDR2 is FQGTGA. There are 14 residues in the CDR3.

The CDR3: CASSQGGGEQFF. The CDR3, as DNA: TGTGCCAGCAGCCAAGGGGGCGGTGAGCAGTTCTTC. The rearrangement uses TRBV11-3 and TRBJ2-1; 7 nucleotides align to TRBD1. This CDR3 is 12 amino acids long. CDR1 is SGHNT, CDR2 YENEEA, per germline. Unmatched junction bases numbered 4, after V lost 5 bases and J lost 9 bases.

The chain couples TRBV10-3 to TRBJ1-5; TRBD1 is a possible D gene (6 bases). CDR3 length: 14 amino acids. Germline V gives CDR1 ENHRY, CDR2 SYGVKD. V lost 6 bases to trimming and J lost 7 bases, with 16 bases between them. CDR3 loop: CAISENRETQPQHF. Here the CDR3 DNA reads TGTGCCATCAGCGAAAACAGGGAAACACAGCCCCAGCATTTT.

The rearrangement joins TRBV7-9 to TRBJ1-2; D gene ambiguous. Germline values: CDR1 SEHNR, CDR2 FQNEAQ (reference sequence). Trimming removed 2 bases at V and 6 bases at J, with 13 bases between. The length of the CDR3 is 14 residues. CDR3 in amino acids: CASSLTNYAHGYTF. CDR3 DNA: TGTGCCAGCAGCTTAACAAACTATGCGCATGGCTACACCTTC.

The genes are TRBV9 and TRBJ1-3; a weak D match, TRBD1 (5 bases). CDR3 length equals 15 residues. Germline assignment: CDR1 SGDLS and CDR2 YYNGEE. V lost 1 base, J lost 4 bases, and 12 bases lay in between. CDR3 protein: CASSVQGVAGNTIYF. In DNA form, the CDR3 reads TGTGCCAGCAGCGTACAAGGGGTTGCCGGAAACACCATATATTTT.

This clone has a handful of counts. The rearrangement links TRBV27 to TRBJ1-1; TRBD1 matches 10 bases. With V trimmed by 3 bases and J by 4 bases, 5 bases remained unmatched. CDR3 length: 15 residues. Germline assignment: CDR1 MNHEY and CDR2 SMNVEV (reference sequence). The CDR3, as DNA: TGTGCCAGCAGTTTGGTGACAGGGGGCTCCACTGAAGCTTTCTTT. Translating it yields CASSLVTGGSTEAFF.

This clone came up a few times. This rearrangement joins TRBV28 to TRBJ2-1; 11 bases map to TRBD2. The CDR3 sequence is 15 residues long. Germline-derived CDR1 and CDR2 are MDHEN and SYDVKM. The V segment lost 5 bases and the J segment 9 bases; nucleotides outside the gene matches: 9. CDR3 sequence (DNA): TGTGCCAGCAGTAGTAGCGGGAGGGTTTGGGGTGAGCAGTTCTTC. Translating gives CASSSSGRVWGEQFF.

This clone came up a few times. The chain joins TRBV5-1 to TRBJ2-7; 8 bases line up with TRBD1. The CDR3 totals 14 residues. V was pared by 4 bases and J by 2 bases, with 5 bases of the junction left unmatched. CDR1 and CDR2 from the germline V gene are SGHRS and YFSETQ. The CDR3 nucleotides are TGCGCCAGCAGCATAGGACAGGGCCCCTACGAGCAGTACTTC. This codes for CASSIGQGPYEQYF.

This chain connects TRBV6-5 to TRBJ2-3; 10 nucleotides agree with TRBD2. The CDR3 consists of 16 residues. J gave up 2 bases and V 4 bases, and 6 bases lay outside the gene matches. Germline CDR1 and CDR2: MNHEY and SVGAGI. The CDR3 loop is CASSSVAGGYTDTQYF. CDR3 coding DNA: TGTGCCAGCAGTTCCGTAGCGGGGGGCTACACAGATACGCAGTATTTT.

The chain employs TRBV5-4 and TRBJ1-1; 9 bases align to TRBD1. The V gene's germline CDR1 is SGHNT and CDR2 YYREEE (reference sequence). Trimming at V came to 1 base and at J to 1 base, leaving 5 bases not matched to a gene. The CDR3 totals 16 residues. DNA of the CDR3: TGTGCCAGCAGCTTGTCGGGACAGGGTGCGAACACTGAAGCTTTCTTT. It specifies CASSLSGQGANTEAFF.

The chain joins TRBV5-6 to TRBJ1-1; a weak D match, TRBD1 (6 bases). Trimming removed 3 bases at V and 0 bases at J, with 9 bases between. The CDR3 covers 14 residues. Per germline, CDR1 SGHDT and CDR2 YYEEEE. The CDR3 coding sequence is TGTGCCAGCAGCTCAGGGGTACTGAACACTGAAGCTTTCTTT. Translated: CASSSGVLNTEAFF.

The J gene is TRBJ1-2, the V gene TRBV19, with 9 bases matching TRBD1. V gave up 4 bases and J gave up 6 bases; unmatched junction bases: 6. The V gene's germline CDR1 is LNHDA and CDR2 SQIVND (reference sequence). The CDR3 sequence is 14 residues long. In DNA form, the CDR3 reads TGTGCCAGTAGTACCCGGGACAGGGTGAATGGCTACACCTTC. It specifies CASSTRDRVNGYTF.

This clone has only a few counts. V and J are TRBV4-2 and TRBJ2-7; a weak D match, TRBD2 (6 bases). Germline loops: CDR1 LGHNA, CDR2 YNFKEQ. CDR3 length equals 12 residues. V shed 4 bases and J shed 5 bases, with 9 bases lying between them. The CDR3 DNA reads TGTGCCAGCAGCCGAAGGGAGGACGAGCAGTACTTC. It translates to CASSRREDEQYF.

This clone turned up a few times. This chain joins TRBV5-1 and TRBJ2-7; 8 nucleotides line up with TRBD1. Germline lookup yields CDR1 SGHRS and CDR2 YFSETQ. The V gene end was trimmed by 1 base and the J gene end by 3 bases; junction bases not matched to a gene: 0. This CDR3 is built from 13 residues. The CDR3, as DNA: TGCGCCAGCAGCTTGACAGGGGGCTACGAGCAGTACTTC. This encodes CASSLTGGYEQYF.

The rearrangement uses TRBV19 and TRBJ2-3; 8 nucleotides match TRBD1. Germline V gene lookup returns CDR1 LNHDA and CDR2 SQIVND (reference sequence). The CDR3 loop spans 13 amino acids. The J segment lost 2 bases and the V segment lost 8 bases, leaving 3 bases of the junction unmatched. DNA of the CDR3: TGTGCCAGTGCGGGACAGGTCACAGATACGCAGTATTTT. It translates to CASAGQVTDTQYF.

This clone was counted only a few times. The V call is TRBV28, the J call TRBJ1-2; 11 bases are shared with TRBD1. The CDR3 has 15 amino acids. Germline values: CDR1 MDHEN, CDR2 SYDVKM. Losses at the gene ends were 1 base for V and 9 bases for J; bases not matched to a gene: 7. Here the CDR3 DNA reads TGTGCCAGCAGTTTATCCACGGACAGGGGGCGAAGCTACACCTTC. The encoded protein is CASSLSTDRGRSYTF.

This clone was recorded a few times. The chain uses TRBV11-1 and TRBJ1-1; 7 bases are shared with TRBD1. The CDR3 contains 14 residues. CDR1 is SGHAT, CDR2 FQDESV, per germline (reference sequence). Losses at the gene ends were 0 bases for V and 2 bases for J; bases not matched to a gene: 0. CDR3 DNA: TGTGCCAGCAGCTTAGCAGGGGGCAACACTGAAGCTTTCTTT. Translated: CASSLAGGNTEAFF.

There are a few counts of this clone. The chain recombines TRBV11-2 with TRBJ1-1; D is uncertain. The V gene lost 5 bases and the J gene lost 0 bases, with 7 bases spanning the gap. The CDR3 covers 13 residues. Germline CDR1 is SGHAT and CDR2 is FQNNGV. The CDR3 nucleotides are TGTGCCAGCAGCCTGGAGCTGAACACTGAAGCTTTCTTT. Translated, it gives CASSLELNTEAFF.

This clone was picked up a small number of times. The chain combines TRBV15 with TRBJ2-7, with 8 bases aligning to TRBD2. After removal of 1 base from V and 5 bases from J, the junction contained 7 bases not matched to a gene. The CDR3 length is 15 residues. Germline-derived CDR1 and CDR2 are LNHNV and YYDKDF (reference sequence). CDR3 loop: CATSRASGSWDEQYF. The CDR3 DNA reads TGTGCCACCAGCAGAGCGAGCGGGAGTTGGGACGAGCAGTACTTC.